The next 22 T cell receptor beta chains were all read from a single sample in a study of regulatory T cells in long-lasting Graves disease. Through Arm-PCR of CDR3 regions and iRepertoire HTBI primers, TCR beta libraries were built. TCRdb called the multiplex PCR reads again in MiXCR, with one record for every CDR3 protein. The repertoire holds about 310,000 distinct CDR3 sequences, 20% to 25% seen once, with 45% to 70% in the top ten. Time point of the sample: persistent/refractory GD, antithyroid drugs over 5 years with positive TRAb. TCR sequences were obtained from RNA taken from PBMCs. The sample here was peripheral blood mononuclear cells (PBMCs), taken when the disease was refractory, from a patient treated with antithyroid drugs. These receptors were obtained from a female donor with Graves disease.

This clonotype came up many times. The chain employs TRBV5-6 and TRBJ2-5; no firm D call. This CDR3 comprises 14 residues. V lost 0 bases and J lost 1, with 7 bases in between. Germline V gives CDR1 SGHDT, CDR2 YYEEEE. CDR3 residues: CASSLVQLQETQYF. Here the CDR3 DNA reads TGTGCCAGCAGCTTGGTCCAGCTCCAAGAGACCCAGTACTTC.

As for this clonotype: Since a much larger clone is just one base distant, this may be a read error. The V call is TRBV7-2, the J call TRBJ2-7; TRBD1 agrees at 8 bases. In germline, CDR1 is SGHTA, CDR2 FQGNSA. J gave up 5 bases and V 1 base, and 4 bases lay outside the gene matches. This CDR3 contains 14 residues. CDR3 sequence reads: CASSLGAGGHEQYF. In DNA, the CDR3 is TGTGCCAGCAGCTTAGGGGCAGGGGGCCACGAGCAGTACTTC.

The chain is built from TRBV3-1 and TRBJ2-7, with TRBD1 identical over 7 bases. Trimming took 0 bases from V and 4 from J; bases not matched to a gene: 15. The germline gives CDR1 LGHDT, CDR2 YNNKEL (reference sequence). The CDR3 contains 18 residues. CDR3 protein: CASSQDRHLGTDHYEQYF. CDR3 coding DNA: TGTGCCAGCAGCCAAGATCGACATCTTGGGACAGACCATTACGAGCAGTACTTC.

This clonotype came up a few times. The V gene is TRBV19, the J gene TRBJ1-1, with unresolved D. CDR1 is LNHDA and CDR2 is SQIVND in the germline V gene (reference sequence). This CDR3 has 13 residues. V was pared by 4 bases and J by 1 base, with 7 bases between. The CDR3 spells CASSTSANTEAFF. In DNA form, the CDR3 reads TGTGCCAGTAGTACCTCGGCGAACACTGAAGCTTTCTTT.

The chain employs TRBV28 and TRBJ2-2; TRBD1 aligns across 9 bases. With 0 bases clipped from V and 5 bases from J, the junction kept 13 bases outside the gene matches. Germline V gives CDR1 MDHEN, CDR2 SYDVKM. The CDR3 sequence is 19 residues long. CDR3 sequence (DNA): TGTGCCAGCAGTTTATGGGGGACAGGGCGGTCGGGACAGACCGGGGAGCTGTTTTTT. Protein sequence: CASSLWGTGRSGQTGELFF.

The rearrangement links TRBV5-5 to TRBJ2-5, with 8 nucleotides matching TRBD2. The V gene's germline CDR1 is SGHKS and CDR2 YYEKEE (reference sequence). Trimming removed 1 base from V and 4 bases from J; junction bases left unmatched: 12. The CDR3 spans 17 residues. CDR3 protein: CASSLYGRAGGLETQYF. The CDR3, as DNA: TGTGCCAGCAGCTTGTATGGGAGGGCGGGGGGCCTAGAGACCCAGTACTTC.

This clonotype was seen at least ten times. V is TRBV27 and J is TRBJ2-7, with 10 bases identical to TRBD1. The germline gives CDR1 MNHEY, CDR2 SMNVEV (reference sequence). The CDR3 contains 17 residues. The ends lost 2 bases at V and 1 base at J; junction bases unmatched: 8. The DNA of the CDR3 is TGTGCCAGCAGTTTAGGCCGGGACAGGGGTTTATCCTACGAGCAGTACTTC. This encodes CASSLGRDRGLSYEQYF.

This CDR3 is CASSPLGAGVTGELFF. The CDR3, as DNA: TGTGCCAGCAGCCCACTAGGGGCGGGAGTTACCGGGGAGCTGTTTTTT. The chain carries TRBV28 and TRBJ2-2; 7 nucleotides align to TRBD2. The CDR3 loop spans 16 amino acids. V was clipped by 6 bases and J by 5 bases; unmatched bases: 12. The germline CDR1 and CDR2 sequences are MDHEN and SYDVKM.

CDR3 in amino acids: CASSRDIRETQYF. CDR3 coding DNA: TGCGCCAGCAGCCGGGACATACGAGAGACCCAGTACTTC. The genes are TRBV5-1 and TRBJ2-5; a possible D gene is TRBD1 (6 bases). Between the trimmed V and J ends, which lost 4 bases and 4 bases, there was a span of 11 bases. Germline-derived CDR1 and CDR2 are SGHRS and YFSETQ. This CDR3 region has 13 residues.

There are a few counts of this clonotype. The chain recombines TRBV10-3 with TRBJ1-5; no firm D call. CDR3 length: 12 amino acids. Germline CDR1 ENHRY, CDR2 SYGVKD. The V and J ends lost 3 bases and 11 bases respectively, with 11 bases between them. CDR3 DNA sequence: TGTGCCATCAGTGAATCCCCCGGGGCCCAGCATTTT. This encodes CAISESPGAQHF.

There are many counts of this clonotype. The chain links TRBV28 to TRBJ1-2; D is perhaps TRBD1 (6 bases). Germline lookup yields CDR1 MDHEN and CDR2 SYDVKM. The ends were cut back, 2 bases at V and 10 bases at J, with 14 bases in the middle. The CDR3 consists of 13 residues. DNA for the CDR3: TGTGCCAGCAGTTTAGGCCCAGGGGTCGACTACACCTTC. It yields the protein CASSLGPGVDYTF.

This clonotype was counted many times. The chain has TRBV7-2 and TRBJ2-7; 7 bases match TRBD2. Germline V gene data show CDR1 as SGHTA and CDR2 as FQGNSA. The CDR3 contains 15 residues. Losses at the gene ends were 4 bases for V and 3 bases for J; bases not matched to a gene: 9. CDR3 amino acids: CASSSRAGPDYEQYF. DNA of the CDR3: TGTGCCAGCAGCTCCCGAGCGGGACCTGACTACGAGCAGTACTTC.

The chain employs TRBV29-1 and TRBJ1-1; TRBD1 agrees at 8 bases. V shed 7 bases and J 5 bases; nucleotides not matched to a gene: 15. The CDR3 covers 15 residues. Looked up from germline, CDR1 is SQVTM and CDR2 is ANQGSEA. The CDR3 DNA follows: TGCAGCGCTGTCGGCGGACAGGGAGCAGGAACTGAAGCTTTCTTT. Translating gives CSAVGGQGAGTEAFF.

This chain joins TRBV25-1 and TRBJ1-1, with D perhaps TRBD1 (6 bases). Germline V gene lookup returns CDR1 MGHDK and CDR2 SYGVNS. Between the trimmed V and J ends, which lost 1 base and 5 bases, there was a span of 11 bases. The CDR3 is 14 residues long. The CDR3 sequence is CASSELGGGTEAFF. CDR3 DNA sequence: TGTGCCAGCAGTGAATTGGGGGGCGGAACTGAAGCTTTCTTT.

This clonotype occurred a few times. The chain carries TRBV28 and TRBJ1-3; 8 bases are shared with TRBD1. CDR1 and CDR2 (germline): MDHEN, SYDVKM. The CDR3 consists of 18 residues. Trimming at V came to 3 bases and at J to 4 bases, leaving 14 bases not matched to a gene. Here the CDR3 reads CASSFPTPDRGLGNTIYF. CDR3 coding DNA: TGTGCCAGCAGTTTCCCCACCCCCGACAGGGGTTTAGGAAACACCATATATTTT.

The chain links TRBV10-3 to TRBJ2-3; D is unresolved. CDR3 size: 13 residues. Germline CDR1 reads ENHRY; CDR2 reads SYGVKD. V lost 0 bases and J lost 3, with 4 bases in between. The CDR3 region is CAISESRTDTQYF. The CDR3, as DNA: TGTGCCATCAGTGAGTCAAGGACAGATACGCAGTATTTT.

This clonotype was found a few times. The chain combines TRBV7-2 with TRBJ2-7, with D possibly matching TRBD1 (5 bases). Germline V gives CDR1 SGHTA, CDR2 FQGNSA. CDR3 length: 17 residues. V was pared by 5 bases and J by 0 bases, with 20 bases between. CDR3: CASSRSGQGGSSYEQYF. The CDR3 nucleotides read TGTGCCAGCAGCCGATCCGGTCAGGGCGGAAGCTCCTACGAGCAGTACTTC. Complete variable domain (other parts from reference TRBV7-2 and TRBJ2-7): GAGVSQSPSNKVTEKGKDVELRCDPISGHTALYWYRQSLGQGLEFLIYFQGNSAPDKSGLPSDRFSAERTGGSVSTLTIQRTQQEDSAVYLCASSRSGQGGSSYEQYFGPGTRLTVT.

This clonotype occurred a few times. The chain joins TRBV19 to TRBJ1-2; D remains unclear. CDR3 length equals 10 residues. The V gene lost 10 bases and the J gene lost 8 bases, with 11 bases spanning the gap. Germline V gene lookup returns CDR1 LNHDA and CDR2 SQIVND (reference sequence). CDR3 residues: CATKVGGYTF. The CDR3 region has the DNA TGTGCCACTAAGGTAGGGGGCTACACCTTC.

The chain combines TRBV13 with TRBJ1-4; D is perhaps TRBD1 (5 bases). The ends were cut back, 6 bases at V and 0 bases at J, with 11 bases in the middle. CDR3 length: 15 amino acids. The V gene's germline CDR1 is PRHDT and CDR2 FYEKMQ (reference sequence). CDR3 nucleotides: TGTGCCAGCAGGCCGGGGCTTGCAACTAATGAAAAACTGTTTTTT. Its protein product is CASRPGLATNEKLFF.

The J gene is TRBJ2-7, the V gene TRBV6-2 or TRBV6-3; no clear D gene. The V end was cut by 7 bases, the J end by 3 bases, with 13 bases between. Germline-derived CDR1 and CDR2 are MNHEY and SVGEGT. CDR3 length: 13 amino acids. The CDR3 spells CASTFYPLYEQYF. As DNA, the CDR3 is TGTGCCAGCACCTTTTACCCCCTCTACGAGCAGTACTTC.

V is TRBV9 and J is TRBJ2-5; no clear D gene. The V and J ends lost 3 bases and 0 bases respectively, with 9 bases between them. CDR3 length: 14 residues. Germline values: CDR1 SGDLS, CDR2 YYNGEE. As DNA, the CDR3 is TGTGCCAGCAGCGCCGGATGGTACCAAGAGACCCAGTACTTC. It yields the protein CASSAGWYQETQYF.

The chain combines TRBV7-9 with TRBJ1-2; D gene uncertain. Between the trimmed V and J ends, which lost 3 bases and 2 bases, there was a span of 16 bases. Germline V CDR1 and CDR2: SEHNR, FQNEAQ (reference sequence). The CDR3 runs 16 residues. CDR3 sequence (DNA): TGTGCCAGCAGCTTGGTCGATTTTAACACCAACTATGGCTACACCTTC. It codes for CASSLVDFNTNYGYTF.